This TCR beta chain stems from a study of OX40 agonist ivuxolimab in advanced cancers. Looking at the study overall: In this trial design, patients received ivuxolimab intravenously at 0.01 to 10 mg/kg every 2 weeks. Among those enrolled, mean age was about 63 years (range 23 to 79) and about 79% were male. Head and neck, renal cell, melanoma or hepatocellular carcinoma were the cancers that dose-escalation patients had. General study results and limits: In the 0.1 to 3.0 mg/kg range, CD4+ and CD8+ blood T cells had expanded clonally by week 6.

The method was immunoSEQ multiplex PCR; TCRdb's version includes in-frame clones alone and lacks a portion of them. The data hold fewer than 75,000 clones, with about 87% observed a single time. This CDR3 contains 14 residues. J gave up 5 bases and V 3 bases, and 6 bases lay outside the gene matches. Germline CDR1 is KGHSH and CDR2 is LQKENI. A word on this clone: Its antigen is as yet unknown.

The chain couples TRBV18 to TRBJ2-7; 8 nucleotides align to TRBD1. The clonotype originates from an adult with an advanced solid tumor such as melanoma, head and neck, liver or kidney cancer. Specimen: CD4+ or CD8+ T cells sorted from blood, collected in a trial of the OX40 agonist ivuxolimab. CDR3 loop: CASSPPGGYDEQYF. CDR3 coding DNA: TGTGCCAGCTCACCCCCAGGGGGCTACGACGAGCAGTACTTC. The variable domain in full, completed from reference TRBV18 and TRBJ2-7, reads NAGVMQNPRHLVRRRGQEARLRCSPMKGHSHVYWYRQLPEEGLKFMVYLQKENIIDESGMPKERFSAEFPKEGPSILRIQQVVRGDSAAYFCASSPPGGYDEQYFGPGTRLTVT.